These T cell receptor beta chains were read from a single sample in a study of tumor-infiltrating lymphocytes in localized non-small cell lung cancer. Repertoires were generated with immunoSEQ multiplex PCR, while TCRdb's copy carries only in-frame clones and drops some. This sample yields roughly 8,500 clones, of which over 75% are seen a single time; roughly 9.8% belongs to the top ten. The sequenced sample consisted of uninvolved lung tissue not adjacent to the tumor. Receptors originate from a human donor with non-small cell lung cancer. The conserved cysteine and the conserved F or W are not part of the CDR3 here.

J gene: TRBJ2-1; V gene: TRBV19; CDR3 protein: ASSTQTSGSPNEQF
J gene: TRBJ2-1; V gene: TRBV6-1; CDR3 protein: ASLAGFLSYNEQF
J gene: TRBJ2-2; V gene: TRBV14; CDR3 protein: ASSFRPPWNTGELF
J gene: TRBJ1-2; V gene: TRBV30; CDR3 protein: AWNAAYGYT
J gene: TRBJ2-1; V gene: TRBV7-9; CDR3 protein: ASRPALAGGYNEQF
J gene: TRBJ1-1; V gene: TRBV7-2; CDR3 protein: ASSLGGQRYTEAF
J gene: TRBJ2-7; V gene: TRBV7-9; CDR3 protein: AILLGDSYEQY
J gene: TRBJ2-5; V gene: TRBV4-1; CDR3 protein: ASSQSSPVTYQETQY
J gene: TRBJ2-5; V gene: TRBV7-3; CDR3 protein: ASSSGLAGETQY
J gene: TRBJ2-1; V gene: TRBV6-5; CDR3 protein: ASSYSPDYTNEQF
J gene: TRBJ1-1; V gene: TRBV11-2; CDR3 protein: ASSLGQGTEAF
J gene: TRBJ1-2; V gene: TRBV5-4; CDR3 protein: ASSLAGGYGYT
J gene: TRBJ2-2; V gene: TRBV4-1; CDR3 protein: ASSRLLGTSGRVHTGELF
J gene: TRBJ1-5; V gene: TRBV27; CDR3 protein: ASSLYAGNQPQH
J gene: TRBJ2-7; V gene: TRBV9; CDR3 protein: ASSVASESYEQY
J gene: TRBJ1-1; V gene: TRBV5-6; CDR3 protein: ASRRERNTEAF
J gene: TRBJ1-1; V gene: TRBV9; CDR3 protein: ASSDQGKAEAF
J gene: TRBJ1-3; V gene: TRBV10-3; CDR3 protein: AISESPGAATIY
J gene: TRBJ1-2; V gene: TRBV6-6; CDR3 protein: ASSQLSPYGYT
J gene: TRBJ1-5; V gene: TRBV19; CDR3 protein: ATRPRDNNQPQH
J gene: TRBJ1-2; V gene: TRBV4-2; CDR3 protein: ASSWGGTDGYT
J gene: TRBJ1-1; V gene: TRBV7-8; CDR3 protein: ASSLHPPGLGTEAF
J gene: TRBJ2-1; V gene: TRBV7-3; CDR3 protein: ASSSLGGGNEQF